What follows describes a single T cell receptor (beta chain). The sequence runs out 3 residues before the end of the CDR3; the remainder is reconstructed from the germline J gene. Assay: immunoSEQ multiplex PCR; the TCRdb copy retains only in-frame clones and omits some. This sample's table has fewer than 40,000 clones. Prevalent HPV16 infections were excluded; only incident single HPV16 infections included. This sample was included in a study of T cells in women clearing cervical HPV infection. Across the whole study: Controls' single incident HPV16 infection cleared within 12 months without precancer. Cases' blood sampling followed lesion detection by median about 150 days (90 to 200).

Germline V gene data show CDR1 as ENHRY and CDR2 as SYGVKD. The CDR3 runs to 13 residues. After removal of 7 bases from V and 5 bases from J, the junction contained 7 bases not matched to a gene. Sequencing was carried out using blood buffy coat. The origin of this receptor is a woman between 18 and 70 years old with a cervical HPV16 infection that either progressed to CIN3+ or cleared (not recorded which). The genes are TRBV10-3 and TRBJ2-7; 8 bases match TRBD2. CDR3 protein: CAIKEGLVNEQYF. CDR3 bases read: TGTGCCATCAAAGAGGGACTAGTCAACGAG.